The clone carrying this T cell receptor (beta chain) was seen a single time. Only in-frame clones appear in the TCRdb table, and some are missing; sequencing was by immunoSEQ multiplex PCR. There are 950,000 to 1,100,000 clones in the sample; about 84% occur only once, and 0.55% to 0.7% lies in the top ten. The CDR3 spans 18 residues. V trimming: 0 bases; J trimming: 0 bases; junction bases outside the gene matches: 11. The germline V gene has CDR1 SGHNT and CDR2 YYREEE (reference sequence). These data belong to a study of shared clonotypes between healthy human individuals. The clonotype was recovered from a young man in good health. Some clones in this sample may be carry-over from other donors' samples. The rearrangement links TRBV5-4 to TRBJ1-2; 7 nucleotides line up with TRBD1. The sequencing sample was made of memory CD4+ T cells from PBMCs. As to subset: CD45RA-negative fraction. CDR3 DNA sequence: TGTGCCAGCAGCTTGGCCTGGACAGGAACTCCCACTAACTATGGCTACACCTTC. Its translation: CASSLAWTGTPTNYGYTF.